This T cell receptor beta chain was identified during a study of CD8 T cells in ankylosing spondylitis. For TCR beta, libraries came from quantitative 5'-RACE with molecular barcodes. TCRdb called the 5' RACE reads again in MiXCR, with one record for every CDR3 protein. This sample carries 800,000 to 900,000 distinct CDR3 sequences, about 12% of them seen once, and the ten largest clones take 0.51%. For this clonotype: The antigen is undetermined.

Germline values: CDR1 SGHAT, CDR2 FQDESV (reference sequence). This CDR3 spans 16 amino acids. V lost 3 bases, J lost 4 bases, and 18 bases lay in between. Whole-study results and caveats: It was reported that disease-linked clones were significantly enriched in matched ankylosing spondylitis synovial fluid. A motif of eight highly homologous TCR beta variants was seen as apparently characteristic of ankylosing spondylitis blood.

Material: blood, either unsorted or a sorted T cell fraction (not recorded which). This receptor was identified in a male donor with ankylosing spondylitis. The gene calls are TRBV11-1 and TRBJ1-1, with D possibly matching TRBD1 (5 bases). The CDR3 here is CASSLGTPAWGTEAFF. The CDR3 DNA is TGTGCCAGCAGCTTGGGGACGCCCGCTTGGGGCACTGAAGCTTTCTTT. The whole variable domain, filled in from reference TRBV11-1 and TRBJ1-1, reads EAEVAQSPRYKITEKSQAVAFWCDPISGHATLYWYRQILGQGPELLVQFQDESVVDDSQLPKDRFSAERLKGVDSTLKIQPAELGDSAMYLCASSLGTPAWGTEAFFGQGTRLTVV.